This T cell receptor beta chain was documented in a study of T cells in Graves' hyperthyroidism and ophthalmopathy. Study information: Peripheral blood was taken when the disease was first diagnosed, before any treatment began.

Diagnosis rested on symptoms, serum thyroxine and TRAb, thyroid ultrasound, and orbital computed tomography. At least ten counts were recorded for this clonotype. The CDR3 has 13 residues. Between the trimmed V and J ends, which lost 0 bases and 5 bases, there was a span of 10 bases. In germline, CDR1 is GTSNPN, CDR2 SVGIG (reference sequence). Template material for amplifying TCR beta CDR3 regions consisted of RNA transcripts. When the TCR CDR3 underwent first-round RT-PCR, the HTBI primer set was used. One entry per CDR3 protein, called by TCRdb with MiXCR from the multiplex PCR reads. Altogether over 650,000 distinct CDR3 sequences are present, about a sixth being singletons, with the ten largest covering over 7.5%.

What was sequenced was blood. J is TRBJ2-5 and V is TRBV30, with D uncertain. This receptor was identified in a man in his late teens or twenties with Graves' hyperthyroidism. This CDR3 reads CAWSVGLQETQYF. For the CDR3, the DNA is TGTGCCTGGAGTGTCGGTCTCCAGGAGACCCAGTACTTC.